Detailed here is one T cell receptor (beta chain). Clones were sequenced by immunoSEQ multiplex PCR, and TCRdb holds only the in-frame ones, with some missing. The sample consists of 320,000 or so clones, roughly 87% of them appearing once. Germline V lookup: CDR1 MDHEN, CDR2 SYDVKM. This CDR3 contains 14 residues. V trimming: 8 bases; J trimming: 13 bases; junction bases outside the gene matches: 12. These data come from a study of blood T cell repertoires in COVID-19. For recovered donors of Cohort 3, there were two negative PCRs, clearance, or symptom resolution. This clonotype originated in a woman in her twenties or thirties who had recovered from COVID-19. The J gene is TRBJ2-3, the V gene TRBV28; 13 bases agree with TRBD2. Sequenced input: PBMCs or T cells enriched from blood (not recorded which). The CDR3 bases are TGTGCCAGCGGTCAATCGGGACTAGCGGGGAAAAAGTATTTT. Translation gives CASGQSGLAGKKYF.